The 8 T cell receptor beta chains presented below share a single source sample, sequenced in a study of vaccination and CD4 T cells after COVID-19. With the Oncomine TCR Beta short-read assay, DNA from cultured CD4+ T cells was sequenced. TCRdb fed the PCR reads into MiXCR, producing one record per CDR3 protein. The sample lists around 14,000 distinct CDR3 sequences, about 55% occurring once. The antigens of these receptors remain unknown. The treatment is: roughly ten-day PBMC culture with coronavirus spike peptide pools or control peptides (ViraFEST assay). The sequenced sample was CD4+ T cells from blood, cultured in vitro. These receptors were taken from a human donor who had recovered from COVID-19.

The CDR3 nucleotides read TGTGCCAGCAGCCCCGCCAGGGGGTCCTACAATGAGCAGTTCTTC. Translation gives CASSPARGSYNEQFF. V gene TRBV6-2 or TRBV6-3 combines with J gene TRBJ2-1; 7 nucleotides agree with TRBD1. The ends lost 6 bases at V and 1 base at J; junction bases unmatched: 6. The CDR3 contains 15 residues. The germline V gene has CDR1 MNHEY and CDR2 SVGEGT.

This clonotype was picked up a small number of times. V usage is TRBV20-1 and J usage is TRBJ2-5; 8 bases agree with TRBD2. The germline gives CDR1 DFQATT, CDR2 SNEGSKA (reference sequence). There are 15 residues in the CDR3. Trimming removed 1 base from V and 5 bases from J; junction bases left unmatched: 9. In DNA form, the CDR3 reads TGCAGTGCTAGAGTCATAGCGGGACGGGGGGAGACCCAGTACTTC. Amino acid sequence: CSARVIAGRGETQYF.

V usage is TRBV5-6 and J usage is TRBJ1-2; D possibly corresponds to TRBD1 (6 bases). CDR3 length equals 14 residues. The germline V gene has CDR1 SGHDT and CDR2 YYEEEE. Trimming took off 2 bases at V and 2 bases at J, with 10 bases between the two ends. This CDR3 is CASSLRGLNYGYTF. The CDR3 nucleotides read TGTGCCAGCAGCTTAAGGGGGTTGAACTATGGCTACACCTTC. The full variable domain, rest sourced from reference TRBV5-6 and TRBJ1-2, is DAGVTQSPTHLIKTRGQQVTLRCSPKSGHDTVSWYQQALGQGPQFIFQYYEEEERQRGNFPDRFSGHQFPNYSSELNVNALLLGDSALYLCASSLRGLNYGYTFGSGTRLTVV.

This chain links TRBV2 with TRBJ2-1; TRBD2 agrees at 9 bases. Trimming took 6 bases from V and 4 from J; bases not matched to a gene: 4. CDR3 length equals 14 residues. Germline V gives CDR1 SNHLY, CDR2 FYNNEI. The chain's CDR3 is CASRATSGYNEQFF. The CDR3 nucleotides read TGTGCCAGCAGAGCGACTAGCGGTTACAATGAGCAGTTCTTC.

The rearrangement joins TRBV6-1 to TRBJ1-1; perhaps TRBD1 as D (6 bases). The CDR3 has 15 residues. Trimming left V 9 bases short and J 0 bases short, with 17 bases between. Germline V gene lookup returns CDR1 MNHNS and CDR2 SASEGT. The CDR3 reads CASKLDSNMNTEAFF. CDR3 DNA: TGTGCCAGTAAGTTGGACAGCAACATGAACACTGAAGCTTTCTTT.

The CDR3 nucleotides are TGTGCCAGCAGTCCTCGGAGTCAGCCCCAGCATTTT. Translating it yields CASSPRSQPQHF. The rearrangement uses TRBV2 and TRBJ1-5, with D hard to call. Per the germline V gene, CDR1 is SNHLY and CDR2 is FYNNEI. The CDR3 runs to 12 residues. The germline V and J ends were trimmed by 5 bases and 6 bases, with 8 bases remaining between them. The entire variable domain, with the rest obtained from reference TRBV2 and TRBJ1-5, is as follows: EPEVTQTPSHQVTQMGQEVILRCVPISNHLYFYWYRQILGQKVEFLVSFYNNEISEKSEIFDDQFSVERPDGSNFTLKIRSTKLEDSAMYFCASSPRSQPQHFGDGTRLSIL.

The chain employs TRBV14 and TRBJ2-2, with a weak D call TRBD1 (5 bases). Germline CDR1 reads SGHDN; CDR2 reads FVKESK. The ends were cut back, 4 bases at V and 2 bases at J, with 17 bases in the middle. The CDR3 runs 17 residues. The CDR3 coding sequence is TGTGCCAGCAGCCGAGAGAACTTAGGGGAAAACACCGGGGAGCTGTTTTTT. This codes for CASSRENLGENTGELFF.

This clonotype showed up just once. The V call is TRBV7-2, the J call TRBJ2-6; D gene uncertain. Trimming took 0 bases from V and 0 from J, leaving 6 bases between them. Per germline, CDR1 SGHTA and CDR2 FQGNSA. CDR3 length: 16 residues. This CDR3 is CASSLAIGSGANVLTF. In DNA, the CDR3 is TGTGCCAGCAGCTTAGCGATAGGCTCTGGGGCCAACGTCCTGACTTTC.